This T cell receptor (beta chain) was recorded in a study of blood T cells in healthy people across ages. Sample-barcoded 5' priming and a J-beta primer mix drove a second PCR of about 6 to 12 cycles. TCRdb independently ran MiXCR on the 5' RACE reads; one entry per CDR3 protein. This sample has fewer than 700,000 distinct CDR3 sequences, with around 38% found just once. This clonotype has only one observation. Its antigen is undetermined. Findings of the study overall: Measured against age, TCR beta diversity per million T cells decreased in a roughly linear manner.

Every participating donor contributed approximately 10 milliliters of peripheral blood through a draw. The CDR3 spans 15 residues. Germline V CDR1 and CDR2: SGDLS, YYNGEE. The V call is TRBV9, the J call TRBJ2-7; 7 nucleotides line up with TRBD2. The J call is in doubt because the DNA end fits TRBJ2-5 better. This receptor was obtained from a man older than 75 in good health. Sequencing was carried out using blood. The CDR3 here is CASSSGTQLQETQYF. In nucleotides, the CDR3 is TGTGCCAGCAGCAGCGGGACTCAACTTCAAGAGACCCAGTACTTC.